Following are 21 T cell receptor beta chains from one sample sequenced in a study of blood T cell repertoires in COVID-19. TCRdb's table, derived via immunoSEQ multiplex PCR, lists solely in-frame clones and lacks some. The sample lists 300,000 to 400,000 clones; around 85% were seen once. The sequencing sample was made of peripheral blood. Receptors were obtained from a human donor in a cohort sampled during active COVID-19.

J is TRBJ1-2 and V is TRBV5-6; 7 bases line up with TRBD1. Losses at the gene ends were 3 bases for V and 2 bases for J; bases not matched to a gene: 16. This CDR3 has 18 residues. The V gene's germline CDR1 is SGHDT and CDR2 YYEEEE. The CDR3 sequence: CASSCRDPGQSPNYGYTF. CDR3 nucleotide sequence: TGTGCCAGCAGCTGCCGGGACCCGGGACAGAGTCCAAACTATGGCTACACCTTC. Based on the CDR3 plus reference TRBV5-6 and TRBJ1-2, the full variable domain is DAGVTQSPTHLIKTRGQQVTLRCSPKSGHDTVSWYQQALGQGPQFIFQYYEEEERQRGNFPDRFSGHQFPNYSSELNVNALLLGDSALYLCASSCRDPGQSPNYGYTFGSGTRLTVV.

About this clone itself: The same CDR3 can be traced to other DNA sequences in this sample. The V and J genes are TRBV5-1 and TRBJ1-1; a weak D match, TRBD1 (6 bases). CDR1 is SGHRS and CDR2 is YFSETQ in the germline V gene. The CDR3 has 14 residues. V was shortened by 3 bases and J by 5 bases, with 14 bases between the two germline ends. This CDR3 reads CASSSLGGGTEAFF. In DNA, the CDR3 is TGCGCCAGCAGCTCACTAGGGGGAGGGACTGAAGCTTTCTTT.

This clone occurred once. In DNA, the CDR3 is TGTGCCTGGAGTGGGAAAGGAGGACAGCCCCAGCATTTT. Its translation is CAWSGKGGQPQHF. The V call is TRBV30, the J call TRBJ1-5; D remains ambiguous. The germline gives CDR1 GTSNPN, CDR2 SVGIG (reference sequence). Trimming stripped 1 base from V and 7 bases from J, with 11 bases between. The CDR3 spans 13 residues.

J is TRBJ1-1 and V is TRBV18; TRBD1 agrees at 8 bases. The CDR3 consists of 13 residues. Germline lookup yields CDR1 KGHSH and CDR2 LQKENI. Trimming at V came to 4 bases and at J to 3 bases, leaving 1 base not matched to a gene. This CDR3 reads CASSLTGDTEAFF. CDR3 sequence (DNA): TGTGCCAGCTCACTGACAGGGGACACTGAAGCTTTCTTT.

The rearrangement uses TRBV3-1 (or the pseudogene TRBV3-2) and TRBJ2-4; a possible D gene is TRBD2 (5 bases). With 1 base removed from V and 6 bases from J, the gap between germline ends came to 7 bases. The germline gives CDR1 LGHDT, CDR2 YNNKEL (reference sequence). CDR3 size: 13 residues. The CDR3 DNA reads TGTGCCAGCAGCCAAGGGACTCTAAACATTCAGTACTTC. This gives the protein CASSQGTLNIQYF.

The rearrangement links TRBV30 to TRBJ1-5, with a possible D match to TRBD1 (5 bases). V was cut by 0 bases and J by 1 base, with 10 bases left in between. The CDR3 has 15 amino acids. From germline, CDR1 is GTSNPN and CDR2 SVGIG (reference sequence). CDR3 residues: CAWSVRTPSNQPQHF. The CDR3 region has the DNA TGTGCCTGGAGTGTTAGGACACCGAGCAATCAGCCCCAGCATTTT.

The chain is built from TRBV12-3 or TRBV12-4 and TRBJ1-1; D unclear. CDR3 length: 12 amino acids. Between the trimmed V and J ends, which lost 5 bases and 1 base, there was a span of 5 bases. The CDR3 loop is CASSLGNTEAFF. The CDR3 region has the DNA TGTGCCAGCAGTCTCGGGAACACTGAAGCTTTCTTT.

The genes are TRBV7-9 and TRBJ1-3; TRBD1 agrees at 11 bases. The CDR3 is 15 amino acids. Looked up from germline, CDR1 is SEHNR and CDR2 is FQNEAQ (reference sequence). V lost 7 bases, J lost 3 bases, and 5 bases stayed unmatched. CDR3 sequence reads: CASNPGQGVGNTIYF. The CDR3 DNA reads as TGTGCCAGCAATCCGGGACAGGGGGTTGGAAACACCATATATTTT.

The J gene is TRBJ2-5, the V gene TRBV5-4, with 9 nucleotides matching TRBD2. The ends lost 4 bases at V and 3 bases at J; junction bases unmatched: 10. CDR1 and CDR2 (germline): SGHNT, YYREEE (reference sequence). This CDR3 contains 16 residues. For the CDR3, the DNA is TGTGCCAGCAGCCCTTCTGTGGCGGGGGGGAAAGAGACCCAGTACTTC. This codes for CASSPSVAGGKETQYF.

This clone was counted a single time. V is TRBV3-1 (or the pseudogene TRBV3-2) and J is TRBJ2-5; TRBD2 aligns across 11 bases. The CDR3 runs to 14 residues. The V segment lost 5 bases and the J segment 5 bases; nucleotides outside the gene matches: 4. CDR1 is LGHDT and CDR2 is YNNKEL in the germline V gene (reference sequence). CDR3 region: CASSVRTSGETQYF. The CDR3 DNA is TGTGCCAGCAGCGTGCGGACTAGCGGGGAGACCCAGTACTTC.

This clone has just one count. The gene calls are TRBV5-1 and TRBJ2-6; the match to TRBD1 covers 7 bases. Losses at the gene ends were 5 bases for V and 0 bases for J; bases not matched to a gene: 2. This CDR3 is built from 15 residues. Germline V gives CDR1 SGHRS, CDR2 YFSETQ. DNA for the CDR3: TGCGCCAGCAGGGGGACAGCCTCTGGGGCCAACGTCCTGACTTTC. Amino acid sequence: CASRGTASGANVLTF.

The chain recombines TRBV24-1 with TRBJ1-2; D remains unclear. Looked up from germline, CDR1 is KGHDR and CDR2 is SFDVKD. V lost 3 bases and J lost 4, with 5 bases in between. The CDR3 consists of 12 residues. The CDR3 spells CATSDHGYGYTF. DNA of the CDR3: TGTGCCACCAGTGATCACGGCTATGGCTACACCTTC.

This clone has a handful of counts. CDR3 coding DNA: TGTGCCAGCAGTTACGGGGGGTATGAGCAGTTCTTC. It translates to CASSYGGYEQFF. The chain recombines TRBV6-6 with TRBJ2-1, with a weak D call TRBD2 (6 bases). The CDR3 sequence is 12 residues long. Germline V gene lookup returns CDR1 MNHNY and CDR2 SVGAGI (reference sequence). Trimming took off 2 bases at V and 8 bases at J, with 7 bases between the two ends.

The V and J genes are TRBV6-2 or TRBV6-3 and TRBJ1-2, with D unresolved. The germline CDR1 and CDR2 sequences are MNHEY and SVGEGT. Trimming took 5 bases from V and 3 from J, leaving 13 bases between them. The CDR3 consists of 14 residues. CDR3 protein: CASSPSRGDYGYTF. The CDR3 bases are TGTGCCAGCAGTCCGTCCCGGGGAGACTATGGCTACACCTTC.

CDR3 protein: CASLRREGNTEAFF. The CDR3 coding sequence is TGTGCCAGCCTTAGGAGGGAGGGAAACACTGAAGCTTTCTTT. The chain joins TRBV18 to TRBJ1-1, with D unresolved. This CDR3 region has 14 residues. Deletions cut 8 bases from V and 2 bases from J, with 15 bases between. Germline V lookup: CDR1 KGHSH, CDR2 LQKENI.

This clone was observed a handful of times. The chain uses TRBV10-3 and TRBJ1-5; D is possibly TRBD1 (5 bases). The CDR3 contains 14 residues. Between the trimmed V and J ends, which lost 2 bases and 10 bases, there was a span of 15 bases. CDR1 ENHRY and CDR2 SYGVKD come from the germline V gene. This CDR3 is CAISEGAGKYPQHF. The CDR3, as DNA: TGTGCCATCAGTGAGGGGGCAGGGAAGTATCCCCAGCATTTT.

The J gene is TRBJ1-1, the V gene TRBV3-1 (or the pseudogene TRBV3-2); a weak D match, TRBD1 (5 bases). The germline V gene encodes CDR1 LGHDT and CDR2 YNNKEL (reference sequence). The CDR3 covers 13 residues. The V gene lost 4 bases and the J gene lost 3 bases, with 9 bases spanning the gap. DNA for the CDR3: TGTGCCAGCAGCCTAGGGGAGGACACTGAAGCTTTCTTT. Translated, it gives CASSLGEDTEAFF.

The chain is built from TRBV19 and TRBJ2-7, with TRBD1 identical over 9 bases. CDR1 is LNHDA, CDR2 SQIVND, per germline (reference sequence). The CDR3 is made up of 14 amino acids. V shed 2 bases, J shed 4 bases, and the junction held 3 bases outside the gene matches. CDR3 in amino acids: CASSISGQGYEQYF. The CDR3 region has the DNA TGTGCCAGTAGTATATCGGGACAGGGATACGAGCAGTACTTC.

This clone was counted only a few times. In nucleotides, the CDR3 is TGCGCCAGCAGCTTGGATGGGACAGGGGGACTCTATGGCTACACCTTC. Protein product: CASSLDGTGGLYGYTF. The rearrangement joins TRBV5-1 to TRBJ1-2, with 11 nucleotides matching TRBD1. The CDR3 is made up of 16 amino acids. With 0 bases clipped from V and 4 bases from J, the junction kept 5 bases outside the gene matches. Germline V CDR1 and CDR2: SGHRS, YFSETQ.

The V and J genes are TRBV7-9 and TRBJ1-1; 8 bases map to TRBD1. The V segment lost 1 base and the J segment 4 bases; nucleotides outside the gene matches: 8. In germline, CDR1 is SEHNR, CDR2 FQNEAQ (reference sequence). The CDR3 extends over 16 amino acids. In DNA form, the CDR3 reads TGTGCCAGCAGCTTAGGGACAGGGACCCTTAGCACTGAAGCTTTCTTT. This encodes CASSLGTGTLSTEAFF.

The chain joins TRBV6-4 to TRBJ1-2; 7 bases fit TRBD1. Trimming cost V 2 bases and J 1 base; bases outside gene matches: 10. Germline CDR1 MRHNA, CDR2 SNTAGT. This CDR3 is built from 17 residues. The DNA of the CDR3 is TGTGCCAGCAGTGACCAACGGGGGACAGAGAATAACTATGGCTACACCTTC. This sequence encodes CASSDQRGTENNYGYTF.